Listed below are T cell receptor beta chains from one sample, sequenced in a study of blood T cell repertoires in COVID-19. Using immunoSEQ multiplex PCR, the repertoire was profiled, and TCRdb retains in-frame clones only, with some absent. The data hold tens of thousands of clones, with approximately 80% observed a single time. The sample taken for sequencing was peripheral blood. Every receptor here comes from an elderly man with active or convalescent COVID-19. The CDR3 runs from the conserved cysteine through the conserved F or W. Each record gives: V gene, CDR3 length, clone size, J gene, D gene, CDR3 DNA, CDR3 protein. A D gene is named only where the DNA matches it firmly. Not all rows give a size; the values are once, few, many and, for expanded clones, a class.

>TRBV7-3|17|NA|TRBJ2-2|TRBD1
TGTGCCAGCAGCTTAACGTTGCGGGACAGGGAAACCGGGGAGCTGTTTTTT
CASSLTLRDRETGELFF
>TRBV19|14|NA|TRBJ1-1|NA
TGTGCCAGCTTGGACGATACAGGGAACACTGAAGCTTTCTTT
CASLDDTGNTEAFF
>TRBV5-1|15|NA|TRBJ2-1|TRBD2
TGCGCCAGCAGCTTGGATCTAGCGGGAGGGAGTGAGCAGTTCTTC
CASSLDLAGGSEQFF
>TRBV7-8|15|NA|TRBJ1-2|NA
TGTGCCAGCAGCTTTAGCACACAGGGTTTAGTGGGCTACACCTTC
CASSFSTQGLVGYTF
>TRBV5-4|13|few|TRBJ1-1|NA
TGTGCCAGCAGATCAGGGATGAACACTGAAGCTTTCTTT
CASRSGMNTEAFF
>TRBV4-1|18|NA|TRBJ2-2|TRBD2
TGCGCCAGCAGCCAACTCACCGGGACTAGCGGGGGCACCGGGGAGCTGTTTTTT
CASSQLTGTSGGTGELFF
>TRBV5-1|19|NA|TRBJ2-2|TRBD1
TGCGCCAGCAGCTTGTATCGTAACAGCTGGGACAGTGGCACCGGGGAGCTGTTTTTT
CASSLYRNSWDSGTGELFF
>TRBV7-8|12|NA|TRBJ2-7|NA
TGTGCCAGCAGCTTATCAACCTACGAGCAGTACTTC
CASSLSTYEQYF
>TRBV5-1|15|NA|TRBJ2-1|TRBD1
TGCGCCAGCAGCTTCCGGACAGGGGTGTACAATGAGCAGTTCTTC
CASSFRTGVYNEQFF
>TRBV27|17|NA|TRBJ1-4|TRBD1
TGTGCCAGCAGTGCACCGGGACAGGGTGGCCTTAATGAAAAACTGTTTTTT
CASSAPGQGGLNEKLFF
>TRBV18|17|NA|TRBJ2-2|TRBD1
TGTGCCAGCTCACCATTCCGGACAGGGGCGAACACCGGGGAGCTGTTTTTT
CASSPFRTGANTGELFF
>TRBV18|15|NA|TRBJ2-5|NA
TGTGCCAGCTCACCACCGTTCGCGGGTCGGGAGACCCAGTACTTC
CASSPPFAGRETQYF
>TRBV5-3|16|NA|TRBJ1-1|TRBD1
TGTGCCAGAAGTTCCGGGACAGGTCAGCCCAACACTGAAGCTTTCTTT
CARSSGTGQPNTEAFF
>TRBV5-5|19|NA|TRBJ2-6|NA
TGTGCCAGCAGCTCGCATGTTGGGTTCACAGGGACTGGGGCCAACGTCCTGACTTTC
CASSSHVGFTGTGANVLTF
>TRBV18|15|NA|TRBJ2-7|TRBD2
TGTGCCAGCTCATCCCGGACTAGCGGGAGCTACGAGCAGTACTTC
CASSSRTSGSYEQYF
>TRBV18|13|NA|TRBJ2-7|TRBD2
TGTGCCAGCCGGGGGACTAGCGGGAGGCCCCTGGTGTTC
CASRGTSGRPLVF
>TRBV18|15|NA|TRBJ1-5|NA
TGTGCCAGCTCACCATCGGCCGGGGGCAATCAGCCCCAGCATTTT
CASSPSAGGNQPQHF
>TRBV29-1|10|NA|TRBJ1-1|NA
TGCAGCGTTCGTAGCACTGAAGCTTTCTTT
CSVRSTEAFF
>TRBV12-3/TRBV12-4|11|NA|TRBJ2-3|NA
TGTGCCAGCAGCCTCACAGATACGCAGTATTTT
CASSLTDTQYF
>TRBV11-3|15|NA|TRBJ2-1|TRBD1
TGTGCCAGCAGCTTAGTCGGGACAGCCTACAATGAGCAGTTCTTC
CASSLVGTAYNEQFF
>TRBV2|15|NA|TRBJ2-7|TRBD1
TGTGCCAGCAGAACTCCCCGGCAGGGGACAGGAGAGCAGTACTTC
CASRTPRQGTGEQYF
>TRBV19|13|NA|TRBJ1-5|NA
TGTGCCAGTAGTATCACTAGGGATCAGCCCCAGCATTTT
CASSITRDQPQHF
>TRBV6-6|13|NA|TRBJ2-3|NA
TGTGCCAGCCAGGGGCCTAGCACAGATACGCAGTATTTT
CASQGPSTDTQYF
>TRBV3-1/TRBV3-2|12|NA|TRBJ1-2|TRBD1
TGTGCCAGCAGCACGACAGGGAAAGGCTACACCTTC
CASSTTGKGYTF
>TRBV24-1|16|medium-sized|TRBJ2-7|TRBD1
TGTGCCACCAGTGCCAAGGCCGGGACAGGGTCCTCCGCACAGTACTTC
CATSAKAGTGSSAQYF
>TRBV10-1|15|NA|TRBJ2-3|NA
TGCGCCAGCAGGGCGGCCCGACTCGTGGGAGATACGCAGTATTTT
CASRAARLVGDTQYF
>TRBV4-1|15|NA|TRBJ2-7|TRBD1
TGCGCCAGCAGCCACGGGACAGGGCGCTCCTACGAGCAGTACTTC
CASSHGTGRSYEQYF
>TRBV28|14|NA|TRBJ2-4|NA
TGTGCCAGCAGTGTCAGGGTAGCCAAAAACATTCAGTACTTC
CASSVRVAKNIQYF
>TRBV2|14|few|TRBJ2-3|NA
TGTGCCAGCAGTGAAACCGGGGGTCCAGATACGCAGTATTTT
CASSETGGPDTQYF
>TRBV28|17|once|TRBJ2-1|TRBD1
TGTGCCAGCTTGGGACAGGGTCATCGATTATCATACAATGAGCAGTTCTTC
CASLGQGHRLSYNEQFF
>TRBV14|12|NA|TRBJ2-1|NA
TGTGCCAGCAGCCAAGGGACTCCGACGCAGTTCTTC
CASSQGTPTQFF
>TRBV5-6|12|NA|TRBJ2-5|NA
TGTGCCAGCAGCTTGGCCCGGGAGACCCAGTACTTC
CASSLARETQYF
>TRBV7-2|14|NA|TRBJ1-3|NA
TGTGCCAGCAGCTTACCCGGGGCTGGAAACACCATATATTTT
CASSLPGAGNTIYF
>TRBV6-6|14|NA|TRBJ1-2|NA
TGTGCCAGCGTGGCCGGGGGGGCCGTCTATGGCTACACCTTC
CASVAGGAVYGYTF
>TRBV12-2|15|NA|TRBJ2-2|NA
TGTGCAAGTCGCTCAGCAGGGGAGGGCACCGGGGAGCTGTTTTTT
CASRSAGEGTGELFF
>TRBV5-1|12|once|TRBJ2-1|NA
TGCGCCAGCAGCCGGGGATACAATGAGCAGTTCTTC
CASSRGYNEQFF
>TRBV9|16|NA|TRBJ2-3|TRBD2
TGTGCCAGCAGCCGTCAGCGGGGGGCCCGCACAGATACGCAGTATTTT
CASSRQRGARTDTQYF
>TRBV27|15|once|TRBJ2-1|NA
TGTGCCAGCAGTCCATCAAAGGGAGCGGGTAATGAGCAGTTCTTC
CASSPSKGAGNEQFF
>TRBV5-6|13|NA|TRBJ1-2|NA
TGTGCCAGCAGCAAAAGCCTGGGGAGCGGCTACACCTTC
CASSKSLGSGYTF
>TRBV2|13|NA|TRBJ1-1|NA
TGTGCCAGCATTAAGACACAAAACACTGAAGCTTTCTTT
CASIKTQNTEAFF
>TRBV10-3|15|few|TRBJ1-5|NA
TGTGCCATCAGTCGGGACAAGTATAGCAATCAGCCCCAGCATTTT
CAISRDKYSNQPQHF
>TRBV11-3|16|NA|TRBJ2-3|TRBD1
TGTGCCAGCAGCAGTAGGGCAGGGGGCGGCACAGATACGCAGTATTTT
CASSSRAGGGTDTQYF